The rows below give T cell receptor beta chains drawn from one sample of a study of blood T cell repertoires in COVID-19. The assay was immunoSEQ multiplex PCR, and TCRdb's table has in-frame clones only and misses some. The table has tens of thousands of clones, around 89% seen once. Sequencing was done on a sample of peripheral blood. Receptors were obtained from a human donor in a cohort sampled during active COVID-19. Each CDR3 is given with its conserved first and last residue. The size entry is marked missing in some rows and otherwise reads once, few, many or a size class.

j_call v_call clone_size cdr3_length cdr3_aa
TRBJ2-1 TRBV7-3 . 16 CASSLKGDKGNNEQFF
TRBJ2-3 TRBV19 . 14 CASSMARGADTQYF
TRBJ2-7 TRBV7-3 . 18 CASSFHPPPGLAGVEQYF
TRBJ2-1 TRBV14 . 14 CASSQDLSYNEQFF
TRBJ1-1 TRBV5-1 . 14 CASSSEAWSTEAFF
TRBJ1-4 TRBV7-9 few 15 CASSPWGTGSLEVFF
TRBJ1-3 TRBV24-1 once 15 CATSDFRVWGNTIYF
TRBJ1-1 TRBV5-1 . 15 CASSPYGQMNTEAFF
TRBJ2-1 TRBV19 . 16 CASMARAGGLGNEQFF
TRBJ1-1 TRBV4-1 few 15 CASSQVGEYYTEAFF
TRBJ2-7 TRBV18 . 13 CASSKQGSYEQYF
TRBJ2-5 TRBV6-5 . 13 CASSYIQQETQYF
TRBJ1-4 TRBV5-1 . 16 CASSLTPLGGNEKLFF
TRBJ2-3 TRBV6-1 once 16 CVSSEQAGGSTDTQYF
TRBJ2-5 TRBV15 . 16 CATSRDAGGQGMAQYF
TRBJ1-4 TRBV15 . 15 CATSRDFGVQEKLFF
TRBJ2-5 TRBV28 . 15 CASSSWGADQETQYF
TRBJ2-5 TRBV11-2 . 16 CASSLGRGTSGETQYF
TRBJ2-2 TRBV5-6 . 15 CASSTGTLRRGELFF
TRBJ1-6 TRBV6-4 . 17 CASSRGGGLGYNSPLHF
TRBJ2-1 TRBV15 once 18 CATSRDGTAPIPRREQFF
TRBJ1-2 TRBV30 . 14 CAWSVLRGRGGYTF
TRBJ1-1 TRBV6-5 . 12 CASSRTGGPAFF
TRBJ1-2 TRBV29-1 . 12 CSVDRFNYGYTF
TRBJ2-7 TRBV11-3 . 19 CASSSVNRGGAPTAYEQYF
TRBJ2-7 TRBV19 once 16 CASSTGLAGGSYEQYF
TRBJ1-6 TRBV9 once 15 CASSVRSSYNSPLHF
TRBJ1-1 TRBV6-2/TRBV6-3 . 15 CASSYMGALNTEAFF
TRBJ1-2 TRBV2 . 13 CASSDGQGGGYTF
TRBJ1-2 TRBV30 . 14 CAWRARTSNYGYTF
TRBJ2-2 TRBV27 . 14 CASSSADRTGELFF
TRBJ1-2 TRBV9 . 13 CASSPQGSQGYTF
TRBJ1-1 TRBV5-5 . 15 CASSLQASWNTEAFF
TRBJ1-5 TRBV4-3 . 15 CASSQDLQINQPQHF
TRBJ1-4 TRBV7-2 . 15 CASSPRQGSWEKLFF